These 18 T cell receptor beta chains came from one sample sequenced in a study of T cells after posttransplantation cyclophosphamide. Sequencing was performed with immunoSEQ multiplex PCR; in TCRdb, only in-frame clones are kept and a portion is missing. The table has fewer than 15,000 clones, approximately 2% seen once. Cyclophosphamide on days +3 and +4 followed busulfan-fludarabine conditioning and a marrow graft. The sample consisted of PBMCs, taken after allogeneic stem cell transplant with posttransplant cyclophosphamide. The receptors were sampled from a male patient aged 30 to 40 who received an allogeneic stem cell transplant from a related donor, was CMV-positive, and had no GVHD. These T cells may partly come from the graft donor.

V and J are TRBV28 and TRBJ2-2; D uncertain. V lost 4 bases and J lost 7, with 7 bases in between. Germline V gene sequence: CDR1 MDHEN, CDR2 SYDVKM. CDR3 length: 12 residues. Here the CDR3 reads CASSSGGGELFF. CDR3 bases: TGTGCCAGCAGTTCAGGTGGCGGGGAGCTGTTTTTT.

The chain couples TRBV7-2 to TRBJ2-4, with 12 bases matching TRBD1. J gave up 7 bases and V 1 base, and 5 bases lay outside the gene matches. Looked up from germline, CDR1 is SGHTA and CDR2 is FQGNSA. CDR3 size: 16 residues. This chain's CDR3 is CASSLVGQGAGNIQYF. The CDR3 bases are TGTGCCAGCAGCTTAGTGGGACAGGGGGCAGGGAACATTCAGTACTTC.

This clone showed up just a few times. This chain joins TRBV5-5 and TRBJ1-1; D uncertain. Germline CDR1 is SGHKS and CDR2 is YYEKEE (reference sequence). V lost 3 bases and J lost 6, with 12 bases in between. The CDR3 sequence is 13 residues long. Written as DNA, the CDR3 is TGTGCCAGCAGCTCCAAAGGAGTGGCTGAAGCTTTCTTT. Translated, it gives CASSSKGVAEAFF.

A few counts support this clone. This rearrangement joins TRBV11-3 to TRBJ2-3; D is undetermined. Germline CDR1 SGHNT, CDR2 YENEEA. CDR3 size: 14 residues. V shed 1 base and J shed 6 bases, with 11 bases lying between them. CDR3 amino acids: CASSLVPRADTQYF. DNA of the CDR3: TGTGCCAGCAGCTTAGTCCCTCGAGCGGATACGCAGTATTTT.

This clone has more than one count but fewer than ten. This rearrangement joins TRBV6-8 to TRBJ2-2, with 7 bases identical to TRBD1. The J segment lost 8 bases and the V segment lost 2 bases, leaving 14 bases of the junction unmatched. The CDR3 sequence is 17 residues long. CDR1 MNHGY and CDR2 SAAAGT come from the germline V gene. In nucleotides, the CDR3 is TGTGCCAGCAGTTACGGGACAGTAGGTAAATTAGGGGGGGAGCTGTTTTTT. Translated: CASSYGTVGKLGGELFF.

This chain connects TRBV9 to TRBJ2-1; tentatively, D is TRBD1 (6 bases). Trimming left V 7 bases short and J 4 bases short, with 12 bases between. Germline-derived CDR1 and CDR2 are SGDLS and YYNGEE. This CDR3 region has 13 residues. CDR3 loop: CASGKGDYNEQFF. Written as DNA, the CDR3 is TGTGCCAGCGGTAAGGGGGATTACAATGAGCAGTTCTTC.

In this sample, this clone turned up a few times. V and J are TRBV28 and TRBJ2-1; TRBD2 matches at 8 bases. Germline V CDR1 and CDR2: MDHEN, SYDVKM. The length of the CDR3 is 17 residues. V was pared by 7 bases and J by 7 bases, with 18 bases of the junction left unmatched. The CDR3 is CASTTLGGSGSLNEQFF. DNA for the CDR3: TGTGCCAGCACCACTTTGGGAGGGAGCGGGAGTTTGAATGAGCAGTTCTTC.

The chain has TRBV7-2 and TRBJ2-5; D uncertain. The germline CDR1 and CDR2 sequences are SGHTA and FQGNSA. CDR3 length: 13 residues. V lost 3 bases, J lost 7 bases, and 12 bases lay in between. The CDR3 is CASSLAARGTQYF. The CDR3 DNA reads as TGTGCCAGCAGCTTGGCCGCGCGCGGGACCCAGTACTTC.

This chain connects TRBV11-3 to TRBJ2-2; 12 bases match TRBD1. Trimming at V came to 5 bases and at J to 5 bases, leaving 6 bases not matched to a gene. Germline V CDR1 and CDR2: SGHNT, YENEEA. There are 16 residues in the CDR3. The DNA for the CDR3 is TGTGCCAGCAGCGACCGGGACAGGGGGCAGACCGGGGAGCTGTTTTTT. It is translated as CASSDRDRGQTGELFF.

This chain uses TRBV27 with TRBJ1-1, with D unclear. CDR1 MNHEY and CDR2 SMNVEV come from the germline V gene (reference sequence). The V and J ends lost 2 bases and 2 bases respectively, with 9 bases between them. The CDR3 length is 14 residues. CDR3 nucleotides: TGTGCCAGCAGTTTAATCGAGGGAAACACTGAAGCTTTCTTT. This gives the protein CASSLIEGNTEAFF.

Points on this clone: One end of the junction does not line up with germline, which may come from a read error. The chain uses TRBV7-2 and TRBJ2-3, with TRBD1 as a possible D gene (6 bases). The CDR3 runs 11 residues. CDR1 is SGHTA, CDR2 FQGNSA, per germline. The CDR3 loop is CASTRTATQYF. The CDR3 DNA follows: TGTGCCAGCACCCGGACAGCTACGCAGTATTTT.

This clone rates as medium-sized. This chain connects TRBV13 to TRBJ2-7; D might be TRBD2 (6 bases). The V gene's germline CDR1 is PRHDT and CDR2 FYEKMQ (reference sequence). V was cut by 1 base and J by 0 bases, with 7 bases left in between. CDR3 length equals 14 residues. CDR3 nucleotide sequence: TGTGCCAGCAGCTTAGCGGGAGACTCCTACGAGCAGTACTTC. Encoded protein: CASSLAGDSYEQYF.

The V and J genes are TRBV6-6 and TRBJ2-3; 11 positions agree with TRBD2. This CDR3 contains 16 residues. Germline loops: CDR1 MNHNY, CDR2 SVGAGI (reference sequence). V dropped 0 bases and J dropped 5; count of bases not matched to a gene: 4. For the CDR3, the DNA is TGTGCCAGCAGTTACTCTAGCGGGGGGGCCAAAGATACGCAGTATTTT. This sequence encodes CASSYSSGGAKDTQYF.

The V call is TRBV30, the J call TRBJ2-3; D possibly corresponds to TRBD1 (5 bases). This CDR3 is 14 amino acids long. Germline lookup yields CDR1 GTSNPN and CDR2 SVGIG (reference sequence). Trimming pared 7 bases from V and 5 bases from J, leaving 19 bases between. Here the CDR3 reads CAYRTGFLGDTQYF. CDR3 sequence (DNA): TGTGCCTACCGTACAGGCTTCCTTGGAGATACGCAGTATTTT.

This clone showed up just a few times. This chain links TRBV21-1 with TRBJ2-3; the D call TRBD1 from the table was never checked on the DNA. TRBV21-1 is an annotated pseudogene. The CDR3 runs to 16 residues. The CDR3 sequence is CASSKGQGAVTDTQYF. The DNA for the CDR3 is TGTGCCAGCAGCAAGGGACAGGGGGCTGTCACAGATACGCAGTATTTT.

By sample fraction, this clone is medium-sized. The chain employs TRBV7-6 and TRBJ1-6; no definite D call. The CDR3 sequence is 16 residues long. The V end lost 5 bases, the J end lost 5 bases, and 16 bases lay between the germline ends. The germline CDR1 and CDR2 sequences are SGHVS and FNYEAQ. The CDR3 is CASSAIRGSNNSPLHF. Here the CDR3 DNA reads TGTGCCAGCAGCGCGATCCGAGGGTCTAATAATTCACCCCTCCACTTT.

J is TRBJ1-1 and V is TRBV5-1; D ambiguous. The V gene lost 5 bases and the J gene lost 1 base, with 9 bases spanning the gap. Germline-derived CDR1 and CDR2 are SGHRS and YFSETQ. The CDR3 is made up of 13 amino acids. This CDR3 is CASRRRSNTEAFF. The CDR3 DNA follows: TGCGCCAGCAGACGGAGGTCGAACACTGAAGCTTTCTTT.

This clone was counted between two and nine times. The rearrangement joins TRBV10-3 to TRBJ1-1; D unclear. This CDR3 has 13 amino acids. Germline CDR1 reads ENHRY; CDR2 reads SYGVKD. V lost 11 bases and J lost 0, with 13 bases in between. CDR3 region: CAAGRIMNTEAFF. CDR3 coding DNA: TGTGCCGCGGGCAGGATAATGAACACTGAAGCTTTCTTT.